The 12 T cell receptor beta chains presented below share a single source sample, sequenced in a study of blood T cell repertoires in COVID-19. The protocol was immunoSEQ multiplex PCR, while the TCRdb copy is restricted to in-frame clones and leaves out a portion. This table holds about 190,000 clones, around 79% found once. The sequenced material came from peripheral blood. The receptors derive from a woman aged 45-60 years with acute or convalescent COVID-19.

The V and J genes are TRBV5-1 and TRBJ2-1; the D is unclear. V shed 0 bases and J shed 7 bases, with 17 bases lying between them. The CDR3 length is 16 residues. The germline gives CDR1 SGHRS, CDR2 YFSETQ. This CDR3 reads CASSLAPAALRNEQFF. CDR3 coding DNA: TGCGCCAGCAGCTTGGCCCCCGCGGCCCTTAGGAATGAGCAGTTCTTC.

The rearrangement links TRBV19 to TRBJ2-1; TRBD2 agrees at 9 bases. Germline values: CDR1 LNHDA, CDR2 SQIVND (reference sequence). The CDR3 spans 15 residues. V trimming: 5 bases; J trimming: 2 bases; junction bases outside the gene matches: 4. The CDR3 DNA is TGTGCCAGTAGTCCGTTAGCGGGAGCCTACAATGAGCAGTTCTTC. It codes for CASSPLAGAYNEQFF. The whole variable domain, remainder taken from reference TRBV19 and TRBJ2-1, is DGGITQSPKYLFRKEGQNVTLSCEQNLNHDAMYWYRQDPGQGLRLIYYSQIVNDFQKGDIAEGYSVSREKKESFPLTVTSAQKNPTAFYLCASSPLAGAYNEQFFGPGTRLTVL.

This clone was observed a handful of times. The chain carries TRBV7-9 and TRBJ1-6; 7 bases align to TRBD1. Germline assignment: CDR1 SEHNR and CDR2 FQNEAQ (reference sequence). J gave up 0 bases and V 4 bases, and 6 bases lay outside the gene matches. The CDR3 covers 17 residues. CDR3 amino acids: CASSSQGQSSYNSPLHF. The CDR3 nucleotides are TGTGCCAGCAGCTCTCAGGGACAGAGCTCCTATAATTCACCCCTCCACTTT.

This clone showed up just a few times. The rearrangement links TRBV19 to TRBJ1-6; possible D gene TRBD1, 6 bases. Germline V gene data show CDR1 as LNHDA and CDR2 as SQIVND (reference sequence). Trimming cost V 3 bases and J 10 bases, with 13 bases left between them. The CDR3 has 14 amino acids. The CDR3 reads CASSIAGVGSPLHF. DNA of the CDR3: TGTGCCAGTAGTATCGCAGGGGTTGGCTCACCCCTCCACTTT.

This clone was recorded a few times. V and J are TRBV6-1 and TRBJ2-7; TRBD1 matches 8 bases. The germline CDR1 and CDR2 sequences are MNHNS and SASEGT. V shed 3 bases and J 4 bases; nucleotides not matched to a gene: 8. The CDR3 spans 15 residues. The CDR3 protein is CASSEGAGGFYEQYF. In DNA, the CDR3 is TGTGCCAGCAGTGAGGGGGCAGGGGGCTTTTACGAGCAGTACTTC.

This sequence joins TRBV27 and TRBJ2-1, with D maybe TRBD2 (6 bases). The V gene lost 6 bases and the J gene lost 4 bases, with 16 bases spanning the gap. Germline assignment: CDR1 MNHEY and CDR2 SMNVEV (reference sequence). The CDR3 has 15 residues. In nucleotides, the CDR3 is TGTGCCAGCAGGCCAGGCGGGGAGAATTACAATGAGCAGTTCTTC. It is translated as CASRPGGENYNEQFF.

The genes are TRBV7-2 and TRBJ1-3, with a weak D call TRBD1 (5 bases). From germline, CDR1 is SGHTA and CDR2 FQGNSA. This CDR3 has 17 residues. Trimming cost V 2 bases and J 0 bases, with 14 bases left between them. DNA for the CDR3: TGTGCCAGCAGCTTAAGACAGACTTCCCGCTCTGGAAACACCATATATTTT. This codes for CASSLRQTSRSGNTIYF.

A single count supports this clone. V usage is TRBV6-5 and J usage is TRBJ1-1; possible D gene TRBD1, 5 bases. The CDR3 runs 12 residues. Trimming cost V 11 bases and J 0 bases, with 10 bases left between them. Per germline, CDR1 MNHEY and CDR2 SVGAGI. The CDR3 DNA follows: TGTGCCGGGGGGGGTTTGAACACTGAAGCTTTCTTT. This codes for CAGGGLNTEAFF.

The chain couples TRBV24-1 to TRBJ1-5; no firm D call. The CDR3 is made up of 14 amino acids. The germline gives CDR1 KGHDR, CDR2 SFDVKD. Trimming pared 6 bases from V and 8 bases from J, leaving 16 bases between. In DNA, the CDR3 is TGTGCCACCAGTCTCGCTTCCGACGACAAGCCCCAGCATTTT. This encodes CATSLASDDKPQHF.

V is TRBV5-1 and J is TRBJ1-4; D is unclear. CDR3 length: 15 amino acids. Germline V gene sequence: CDR1 SGHRS, CDR2 YFSETQ. V was trimmed by 4 bases and J by 5 bases, leaving 15 bases between them. In nucleotides, the CDR3 is TGCGCCAGCAGCGTCGATGAGGGTAGGAATGAAAAACTGTTTTTT. It codes for CASSVDEGRNEKLFF.

The chain uses TRBV24-1 and TRBJ2-5; 8 nucleotides line up with TRBD1. There are 16 residues in the CDR3. Germline assignment: CDR1 KGHDR and CDR2 SFDVKD. J was trimmed by 5 bases and V by 3 bases; bases with no gene match: 10. For the CDR3, the DNA is TGTGCCACCAGTGATCCGAGGACAGGGAACGGGGAGACCCAGTACTTC. Protein product: CATSDPRTGNGETQYF.

The V call is TRBV6-5, the J call TRBJ1-2, with 8 bases that match TRBD1. The junction had 5 bases not matched to a gene; V was cut back by 6 bases and J by 2 bases. The CDR3 contains 14 residues. Per the germline V gene, CDR1 is MNHEY and CDR2 is SVGAGI. CDR3 amino acids: CASRGTGTNYGYTF. The CDR3 region has the DNA TGTGCCAGCAGGGGGACAGGAACAAACTATGGCTACACCTTC.